The 17 T cell receptor beta chains reported below all come from one sample, sequenced in a study of response to subunit inactivated influenza vaccine. MiXCR, run by TCRdb on the RT-PCR reads, gives a single entry per CDR3 protein. The sample consists of roughly 540,000 distinct CDR3 sequences, under 25% of them appearing once. In addition, the sample was reused for a study of T cells expressing NK-cell markers. In that study: Production of TCR beta cDNA relied on 5'RACE template switching with UMIs.

The input for sequencing was CD4+ T cells sorted from PBMCs, taken 11 to 12 days after vaccination. These receptors were obtained from a man aged 50 to 60 who received an inactivated influenza vaccine.

J is TRBJ2-1 and V is TRBV5-1, with D uncertain. Germline assignment: CDR1 SGHRS and CDR2 YFSETQ. This CDR3 comprises 12 residues. Trimming removed 9 bases from V and 5 bases from J, with 12 bases in between. The CDR3 bases are TGCGCCACCGCCTCCCAGAACAATGAGCAGTTCTTC. This codes for CATASQNNEQFF.

The chain is built from TRBV5-1 and TRBJ2-6; D unresolved. The V end was cut by 4 bases, the J end by 0 bases, with 8 bases between. Germline-derived CDR1 and CDR2 are SGHRS and YFSETQ. The CDR3 runs to 15 residues. CDR3 residues: CASSLRISGANVLTF. The CDR3 DNA sequence: TGCGCCAGCAGCCTAAGGATCTCTGGGGCCAACGTCCTGACTTTC.

Only a few counts were recorded for this clonotype. The chain joins TRBV2 to TRBJ2-3; weak D call: TRBD2 (7 bases). This CDR3 has 15 amino acids. Trimming stripped 3 bases from V and 0 bases from J, with 10 bases between. Germline V gene lookup returns CDR1 SNHLY and CDR2 FYNNEI. The CDR3 is CASSDAGASTDTQYF. The CDR3 region has the DNA TGTGCCAGCAGTGACGCGGGGGCTAGCACAGATACGCAGTATTTT.

The chain joins TRBV5-6 to TRBJ1-5; 7 bases align to TRBD1. V was clipped by 0 bases and J by 9 bases; unmatched bases: 6. The germline CDR1 and CDR2 sequences are SGHDT and YYEEEE. The CDR3 is made up of 14 amino acids. The CDR3 reads CASSLGVQGGPQHF. DNA of the CDR3: TGTGCCAGCAGCTTGGGTGTCCAGGGGGGGCCCCAGCATTTT.

This clonotype was picked up one time. The CDR3 DNA follows: TGTGCCAGCAGAAAACCGGGACAATCCTACGAGCAGTACTTC. Encoded protein: CASRKPGQSYEQYF. The chain recombines TRBV6-2 or TRBV6-3 with TRBJ2-7, with D possibly matching TRBD1 (6 bases). Looked up from germline, CDR1 is MNHEY and CDR2 is SVGEGT. The CDR3 covers 14 residues. Deletions cut 6 bases from V and 1 base from J, with 13 bases between.

This clonotype was observed a handful of times. J is TRBJ2-3 and V is TRBV7-3; D gene uncertain. This CDR3 has 13 amino acids. V was shortened by 4 bases and J by 4 bases, with 9 bases between the two germline ends. Per germline, CDR1 SGHTA and CDR2 FQGTGA. CDR3 bases: TGTGCCAGCAGCTCTACCTTCCCAGATACGCAGTATTTT. Protein sequence: CASSSTFPDTQYF.

The rearrangement uses TRBV20-1 and TRBJ2-7; a possible D gene is TRBD2 (5 bases). CDR1 is DFQATT and CDR2 is SNEGSKA in the germline V gene (reference sequence). The CDR3 is 13 amino acids. Trimming took off 5 bases at V and 2 bases at J, with 13 bases between the two ends. CDR3 residues: CSALRAETYEQYF. The CDR3, as DNA: TGCAGTGCTCTGCGGGCAGAAACCTACGAGCAGTACTTC.

This clonotype occurred a few times. V gene TRBV20-1 combines with J gene TRBJ2-1; D not resolved. The CDR3 extends over 12 amino acids. V was shortened by 2 bases and J by 10 bases, with 12 bases between the two germline ends. The germline V gene encodes CDR1 DFQATT and CDR2 SNEGSKA (reference sequence). The CDR3 here is CSARQVPGEQFF. DNA of the CDR3: TGCAGTGCTAGACAGGTACCCGGGGAGCAGTTCTTC.

A few counts support this clonotype. Here the CDR3 reads CASSSLTYRTYGYTF. DNA of the CDR3: TGTGCCAGCAGTTCCCTTACCTACAGGACCTATGGCTACACCTTC. The rearrangement links TRBV6-2 or TRBV6-3 to TRBJ1-2; maybe TRBD1 (5 bases). The V gene lost 4 bases and the J gene lost 4 bases, with 16 bases spanning the gap. This CDR3 has 15 amino acids. Per germline, CDR1 MNHEY and CDR2 SVGEGT.

This clonotype was counted many times. J is TRBJ2-1 and V is TRBV7-2, with a weak D call TRBD2 (5 bases). This CDR3 contains 15 residues. Germline CDR1 and CDR2: SGHTA and FQGNSA. V lost 2 bases, J lost 5 bases, and 13 bases lay in between. The CDR3 sequence is CASSLLAPQHNEQFF. The CDR3 bases are TGTGCCAGCAGCTTACTAGCCCCCCAACACAATGAGCAGTTCTTC.

In this sample, this clonotype turned up a few times. The J gene is TRBJ2-1, the V gene TRBV6-2 or TRBV6-3; D is undetermined. CDR3 length equals 13 residues. Germline V gene lookup returns CDR1 MNHEY and CDR2 SVGEGT. V dropped 6 bases and J dropped 5 bases, with 11 bases sitting between them. The CDR3 DNA is TGTGCCAGCAGGGCAGTCCCTAACAATGAGCAGTTCTTC. It encodes CASRAVPNNEQFF.

At least ten counts were recorded for this clonotype. The V gene is TRBV7-2, the J gene TRBJ2-7; weak D call: TRBD1 (7 bases). CDR3 length: 14 amino acids. V was shortened by 2 bases and J by 2 bases, with 10 bases between the two germline ends. Germline loops: CDR1 SGHTA, CDR2 FQGNSA. CDR3 nucleotides: TGTGCCAGCAGCTTACAGGGGGGCCCCTACGAGCAGTACTTC. Amino acid sequence: CASSLQGGPYEQYF. Complete variable domain (other parts from reference TRBV7-2 and TRBJ2-7): GAGVSQSPSNKVTEKGKDVELRCDPISGHTALYWYRQSLGQGLEFLIYFQGNSAPDKSGLPSDRFSAERTGGSVSTLTIQRTQQEDSAVYLCASSLQGGPYEQYFGPGTRLTVT.

This clonotype was observed a handful of times. The chain combines TRBV28 with TRBJ2-7; TRBD2 is a possible D gene (6 bases). With 8 bases removed from V and 6 bases from J, the gap between germline ends came to 14 bases. From germline, CDR1 is MDHEN and CDR2 SYDVKM. This CDR3 region has 12 residues. The CDR3: CASWGREAEQYF. As DNA, the CDR3 is TGTGCCAGCTGGGGCAGGGAGGCCGAGCAGTACTTC.

The chain joins TRBV12-3 or TRBV12-4 to TRBJ2-7; 7 bases are shared with TRBD1. This CDR3 is built from 14 residues. The V segment lost 5 bases and the J segment 4 bases; nucleotides outside the gene matches: 8. CDR3 nucleotide sequence: TGTGCCAGCAGTACCCGACAGGGCGCGTACGAGCAGTACTTC. Protein sequence: CASSTRQGAYEQYF.

This clonotype was seen many times. This chain uses TRBV12-3 or TRBV12-4 with TRBJ2-2, with D tentatively TRBD1 (6 bases). The CDR3 has 15 residues. Trimming cost V 10 bases and J 1 base, with 16 bases left between them. CDR3 DNA sequence: TGTGCCACCGCGTGGGGGCCACAGAACACCGGGGAGCTGTTTTTT. Its translation: CATAWGPQNTGELFF.

The V gene is TRBV10-3, the J gene TRBJ2-7; 7 bases are a match to TRBD1. This CDR3 region has 11 residues. CDR1 is ENHRY and CDR2 is SYGVKD in the germline V gene. The V gene end was trimmed by 4 bases and the J gene end by 7 bases; junction bases not matched to a gene: 1. The CDR3 here is CAISGDREQYF. The CDR3 DNA sequence: TGTGCCATCAGTGGGGACAGAGAGCAGTACTTC.

CDR3 nucleotides: TGTGCCAGCAGCGCAATACCACAGGCCCCGGATTCCAATGAGCAGTTCTTC. Translating it yields CASSAIPQAPDSNEQFF. The rearrangement uses TRBV4-2 and TRBJ2-1; the D gene is possibly TRBD1 (5 bases). The V and J ends lost 5 bases and 6 bases respectively, with 23 bases between them. In germline, CDR1 is LGHNA, CDR2 YNFKEQ. This CDR3 is built from 17 residues.